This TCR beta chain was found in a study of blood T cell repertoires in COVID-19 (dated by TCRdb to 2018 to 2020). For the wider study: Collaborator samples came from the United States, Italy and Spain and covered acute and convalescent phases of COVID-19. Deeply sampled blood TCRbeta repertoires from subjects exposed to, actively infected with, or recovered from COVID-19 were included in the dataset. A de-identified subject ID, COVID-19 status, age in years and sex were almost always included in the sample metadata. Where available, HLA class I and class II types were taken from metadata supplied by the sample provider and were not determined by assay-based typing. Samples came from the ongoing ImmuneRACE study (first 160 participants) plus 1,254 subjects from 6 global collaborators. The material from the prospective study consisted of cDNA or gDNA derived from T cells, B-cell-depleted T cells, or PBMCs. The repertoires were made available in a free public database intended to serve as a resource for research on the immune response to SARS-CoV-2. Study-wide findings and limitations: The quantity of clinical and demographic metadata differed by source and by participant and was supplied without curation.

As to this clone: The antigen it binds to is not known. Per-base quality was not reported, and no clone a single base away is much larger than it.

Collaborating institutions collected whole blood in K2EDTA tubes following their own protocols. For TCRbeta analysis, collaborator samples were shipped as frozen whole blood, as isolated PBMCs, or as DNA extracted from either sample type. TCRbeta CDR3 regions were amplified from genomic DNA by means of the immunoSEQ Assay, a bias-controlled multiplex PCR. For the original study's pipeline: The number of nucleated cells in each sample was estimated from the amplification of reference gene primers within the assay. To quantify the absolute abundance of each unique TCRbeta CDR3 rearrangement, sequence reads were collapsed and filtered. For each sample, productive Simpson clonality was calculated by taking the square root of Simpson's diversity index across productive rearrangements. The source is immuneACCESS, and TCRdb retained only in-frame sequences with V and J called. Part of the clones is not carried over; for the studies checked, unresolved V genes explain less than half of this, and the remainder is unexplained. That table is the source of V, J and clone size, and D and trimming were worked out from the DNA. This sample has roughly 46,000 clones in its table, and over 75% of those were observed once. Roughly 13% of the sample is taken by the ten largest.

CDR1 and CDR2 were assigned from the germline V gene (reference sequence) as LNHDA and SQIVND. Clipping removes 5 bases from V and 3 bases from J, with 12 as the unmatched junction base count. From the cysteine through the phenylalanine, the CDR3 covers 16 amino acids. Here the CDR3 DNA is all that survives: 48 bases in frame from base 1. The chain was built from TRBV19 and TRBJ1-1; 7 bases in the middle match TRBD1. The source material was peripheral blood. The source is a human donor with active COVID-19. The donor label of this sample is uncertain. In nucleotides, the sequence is TGTGCCAGTAGTCTGAGGTTAAGGGGGCGGGACACTGAAGCTTTCTTT. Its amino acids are CASSLRLRGRDTEAFF.